This is a list of T cell receptor beta chains from one sample in a study of T-cell reconstitution after alpha-beta-depleted transplantation in children. TCRdb itself ran the PCR reads through MiXCR, one entry per CDR3 protein. The table includes fewer than 120,000 distinct CDR3 sequences, 10% detected once. Here the sequenced sample was PBMCs from the stem cell graft donor, taken from the stem cell graft. The receptors stem from a human donor who donated a stem cell graft to a child with acute lymphoblastic leukemia. Both conserved end residues are part of each CDR3. The D gene is left open where the match is weak. The listing skips clone size in some rows; elsewhere it reads once, few, many or a size class.

CDR3	DNA	size	D	length	V	J
CASSPGVGTYGYTF	TGTGCCAGCAGTCCGGGGGTAGGGACCTATGGCTACACCTTC	many	-	14	TRBV28	TRBJ1-2
CAISESGEAFF	TGTGCCATCAGTGAGTCGGGAGAAGCTTTCTTT	many	-	11	TRBV10-3	TRBJ1-1
CASSTSTGKGAETQYF	TGCGCCAGCAGCACCTCCACGGGCAAGGGGGCCGAGACCCAGTACTTC	many	TRBD1	16	TRBV5-1	TRBJ2-5
CASSVEAGTYTQYF	TGTGCCAGCAGCGTAGAAGCCGGGACATATACGCAGTATTTT	-	-	14	TRBV9	TRBJ2-3
CASSPELNTQAFF	TGTGCCAGCTCACCAGAGCTTAACACTCAAGCTTTCTTT	-	-	13	TRBV18	TRBJ1-1
CSANRLAGGYRSYEQYF	TGCAGTGCCAACCGACTAGCGGGAGGGTACAGGTCCTACGAGCAGTACTTC	many	TRBD2	17	TRBV20-1	TRBJ2-7
CASSFSRKQFF	TGTGCCAGCAGTTTCAGTAGAAAGCAGTTCTTC	many	-	11	TRBV12-3/TRBV12-4	TRBJ2-1
CASSLEGTVVSGNTIYF	TGTGCCAGCAGCTTAGAAGGGACCGTCGTCTCTGGAAACACCATATATTTT	many	-	17	TRBV11-2	TRBJ1-3
CATSSERTGNQPQHF	TGTGCCACCAGCAGCGAGAGGACAGGGAATCAGCCCCAGCATTTT	many	TRBD1	15	TRBV15	TRBJ1-5
CASSLPRTGAYEQYF	TGTGCCAGCAGCCTACCCCGGACAGGGGCCTACGAGCAGTACTTC	-	TRBD1	15	TRBV6-2/TRBV6-3	TRBJ2-7
CASSLAGGSSYNEQFF	TGCGCCAGCAGCTTGGCGGGCGGGAGCTCCTACAATGAGCAGTTCTTC	many	TRBD2	16	TRBV5-1	TRBJ2-1
CASSLRWDRGDYGYTF	TGTGCCAGCAGTTTACGCTGGGACAGGGGGGACTATGGCTACACCTTC	many	TRBD1	16	TRBV27	TRBJ1-2
CASRSRDGTLSYEQYF	TGTGCCAGCAGGTCCCGGGACGGGACCCTCTCCTACGAGCAGTACTTC	many	-	16	TRBV27	TRBJ2-7
CSGRRVNTEAFF	TGCAGCGGTCGGCGGGTAAACACTGAAGCTTTCTTT	many	-	12	TRBV29-1	TRBJ1-1
CASSKGGRGFWAFF	TGTGCCAGCAGCAAAGGAGGTCGGGGTTTTTGGGCTTTCTTT	many	-	14	TRBV21-1	TRBJ1-1
CSVEREVGGSYNEQFF	TGCAGCGTTGAACGCGAGGTGGGAGGTTCCTACAATGAGCAGTTCTTC	many	-	16	TRBV29-1	TRBJ2-1
CASSSQISGAEQFF	TGCGCCAGCAGCTCCCAAATTAGCGGGGCCGAGCAGTTCTTC	many	TRBD2	14	TRBV5-1	TRBJ2-1
CASSRQVGGGEKLFF	TGTGCCAGCAGTCGACAGGTCGGTGGTGGTGAAAAACTGTTTTTT	many	-	15	TRBV6-5	TRBJ1-4
CASSSSSTYDEQYF	TGCGCCAGCAGCTCTTCTTCGACCTATGACGAGCAGTACTTC	many	-	14	TRBV5-1	TRBJ2-7
CASSSGPRIAVSYEQYF	TGTGCCAGCAGCTCAGGCCCCCGAATAGCGGTTAGCTACGAGCAGTACTTC	many	-	17	TRBV7-6	TRBJ2-7
CATSRVRVRETQYF	TGTGCCACCAGCAGAGTCAGGGTTAGGGAGACCCAGTACTTC	many	-	14	TRBV15	TRBJ2-5
CASRGTGRSGELFF	TGCGCCAGCAGAGGTACAGGGCGGTCGGGGGAGCTGTTTTTT	many	-	14	TRBV5-1	TRBJ2-2
CSASHLDGGRGMDQPQHF	TGCAGTGCTAGTCATTTAGACGGGGGGCGGGGGATGGATCAGCCCCAGCATTTT	many	-	18	TRBV20-1	TRBJ1-5
CSARAPRDNYGYTF	TGCAGTGCTAGAGCCCCGCGGGACAACTATGGCTACACCTTC	many	-	14	TRBV20-1	TRBJ1-2
CASSPDGSQPQHF	TGCGCCAGCAGCCCCGACGGCAGTCAGCCCCAGCATTTT	many	-	13	TRBV5-1	TRBJ1-5
CASSPRGGPTDTQYF	TGTGCCAGCAGCCCTCGTGGGGGCCCCACAGATACGCAGTATTTT	many	-	15	TRBV28	TRBJ2-3
CASSLNLGTGEGHGYTF	TGTGCCAGCAGTTTAAATCTCGGGACAGGGGAAGGGCATGGCTACACCTTC	many	TRBD1	17	TRBV12-3/TRBV12-4	TRBJ1-2
CAISESILLRESSYNEQFF	TGTGCCATCAGTGAGTCGATACTGCTACGGGAGAGCTCCTACAATGAGCAGTTCTTC	many	-	19	TRBV10-3	TRBJ2-1
CATSRVPGARETQYF	TGTGCCACCAGCAGAGTCCCAGGGGCGAGGGAGACCCAGTACTTC	many	-	15	TRBV15	TRBJ2-5
CSAEQGAKTFF	TGCAGTGCGGAACAGGGGGCGAAAACTTTCTTT	-	TRBD1	11	TRBV20-1	TRBJ1-1
CASSFPSKAYEQYF	TGTGCCAGCAGTTTCCCTAGCAAGGCCTACGAGCAGTACTTC	many	-	14	TRBV28	TRBJ2-7
CASSPYREDTQYF	TGTGCCAGCAGCCCATACAGGGAGGACACCCAGTACTTC	many	-	13	TRBV7-2	TRBJ2-5
CASSYGEGIPNSPLHF	TGTGCCAGCAGTTACGGAGAAGGGATCCCTAATTCACCCCTCCACTTT	-	-	16	TRBV6-5	TRBJ1-6
CASSLVTVGSGLYNSPLHF	TGCGCCAGCAGCTTGGTTACAGTGGGGTCTGGACTCTATAATTCACCCCTCCACTTT	many	-	19	TRBV5-1	TRBJ1-6
CASKSGTGNQPQHF	TGTGCCAGTAAATCCGGGACAGGGAATCAGCCCCAGCATTTT	many	TRBD1	14	TRBV6-5	TRBJ1-5
CASSWTSGGGEQFF	TGTGCCAGCAGCTGGACTAGCGGGGGGGGTGAGCAGTTCTTC	-	TRBD2	14	TRBV4-2	TRBJ2-1
CAWSSLGSLLNEQFF	TGTGCCTGGAGCTCCCTGGGATCCCTTCTTAATGAGCAGTTCTTC	many	-	15	TRBV30	TRBJ2-1
CASNPLAGDYNEQFF	TGTGCCAGCAACCCACTAGCGGGAGATTACAATGAGCAGTTCTTC	many	-	15	TRBV21-1	TRBJ2-1
CATSDFQTSINEQFF	TGTGCCACCAGTGATTTCCAGACTAGTATCAATGAGCAGTTCTTC	many	-	15	TRBV24-1	TRBJ2-1
CASSLGQGLGGYTF	TGTGCCAGCAGCTTGGGGCAGGGGCTGGGAGGCTACACCTTC	many	-	14	TRBV7-2	TRBJ1-2
CAWSLRDRLRNEQFF	TGTGCCTGGAGTCTCAGGGACAGGTTGCGGAATGAGCAGTTCTTC	-	TRBD1	15	TRBV30	TRBJ2-1
CSAPRQGRNEQFF	TGCAGTGCTCCACGACAGGGTCGCAATGAGCAGTTCTTC	many	TRBD1	13	TRBV20-1	TRBJ2-1
CASSPRRSAATF	TGTGCCAGCAGCCCCAGACGCTCAGCAGCTACCTTC	many	-	12	TRBV7-2	TRBJ1-2
CASSSSLLAGGSQSRADTQYF	TGTGCCAGCAGCTCCTCCTTACTAGCGGGAGGGTCTCAATCTCGGGCAGATACGCAGTATTTT	-	TRBD2	21	TRBV7-3	TRBJ2-3
CASSFLQFAYEQYF	TGTGCCAGCAGCTTCTTACAGTTTGCCTACGAGCAGTACTTC	many	-	14	TRBV5-5	TRBJ2-7
CSAQARGMFGRGETYNEQFF	TGCAGTGCTCAGGCTCGGGGCATGTTCGGTCGGGGGGAAACCTACAATGAGCAGTTCTTC	-	TRBD2	20	TRBV20-1	TRBJ2-1
CASSFRQGATDTQYF	TGTGCCAGCAGCTTCAGACAGGGGGCCACAGATACGCAGTATTTT	many	TRBD1	15	TRBV7-9	TRBJ2-3
CASSLVGGLEEQFF	TGTGCTAGCAGCTTAGTGGGAGGGCTTGAAGAGCAGTTCTTC	many	TRBD2	14	TRBV7-7	TRBJ2-1
CSVEGTGGFLEQYF	TGCAGCGTTGAAGGGACAGGGGGGTTCCTCGAGCAGTACTTC	many	TRBD1	14	TRBV29-1	TRBJ2-7
CSARDLAPGRSSGANVLTF	TGCAGTGCTAGAGATCTTGCCCCCGGGAGAAGCTCTGGGGCCAACGTCCTGACTTTC	many	-	19	TRBV20-1	TRBJ2-6